Listed below are T cell receptor beta chains from one sample, sequenced in a study of cytomegalovirus exposure and HLA in healthy donors. Clones were read by immunoSEQ multiplex PCR, and TCRdb kept only the in-frame ones, dropping some. Here the sample table reports approximately 45,000 clones. What was sequenced was PBMCs. These receptors all come from a woman between 35 and 50 years old in good health and CMV-seronegative. CDR3s include the opening cysteine and the closing phenylalanine or tryptophan. The D gene is left open where the match is weak.

j_call,d_call,v_call,cdr3_aa,cdr3_nt
TRBJ2-2,NA,TRBV6-6,CASSVSGTGELFF,TGTGCCAGCAGCGTTTCAGGGACCGGGGAGCTGTTTTTT
TRBJ2-7,TRBD1,TRBV30,CAWNQQGAYEQYF,TGTGCCTGGAATCAACAGGGGGCCTACGAGCAGTACTTC
TRBJ1-3,NA,TRBV19,CATSGAGNTIYF,TGTGCCACCTCCGGGGCTGGAAACACCATATATTTT
TRBJ1-1,NA,TRBV5-1,CASSLGQFTEAFF,TGCGCCAGCAGTCTCGGACAGTTCACTGAAGCTTTCTTT
TRBJ1-2,NA,TRBV7-2,CASSSHGPNYGYTF,TGTGCCAGCAGCTCCCATGGCCCTAACTATGGCTACACCTTC
TRBJ1-1,NA,TRBV7-2,CASSTHQAGGNTEAFF,TGTGCCAGCAGCACCCATCAGGCGGGGGGGAACACTGAAGCTTTCTTT
TRBJ2-2,TRBD2,TRBV7-2,CASSLGLAGTGELFF,TGTGCCAGCAGCTTAGGACTAGCGGGGACCGGGGAGCTGTTTTTT
TRBJ2-2,TRBD2,TRBV5-4,CATYGRGSRELFF,TGTGCCACGTATGGGAGGGGTTCTAGGGAGCTGTTTTTT
TRBJ1-1,NA,TRBV28,CASSFFEGNTEAFF,TGTGCCAGCAGTTTTTTTGAGGGGAACACTGAAGCTTTCTTT
TRBJ1-2,NA,TRBV5-1,CASSFEPTGGNYGYTF,TGCGCCAGCAGCTTCGAACCGACAGGAGGTAACTATGGCTACACCTTC
TRBJ1-2,NA,TRBV29-1,CSVELGSGYTF,TGCAGCGTTGAACTTGGGAGTGGCTACACCTTC
TRBJ1-5,TRBD1,TRBV6-6,CASRPGTGSNQPQHF,TGTGCCAGCAGACCTGGGACAGGGAGCAATCAGCCCCAGCATTTT